This TCR beta chain was identified in a study of T cells after yellow fever vaccination. About the research overall: The fractions with low cell numbers were processed using SMART-Seq v4 Ultra Low Input.

The 5'RACE template-switching step produced TCR cDNA and added a universal primer site and UMIs. TCRdb called the 5' RACE reads again in MiXCR, with one record for every CDR3 protein. The data hold about 52,000 distinct CDR3 sequences, with 6.6% observed a single time. Trimming removed 5 bases at V and 11 bases at J, with 24 bases between. CDR1 is SGHTA, CDR2 FQGNSA, per germline. The CDR3 contains 15 residues. Study-wide findings and caveats: Among primary-vaccination clones, most reappeared after the booster, at around 97% for CD4 and more than 75% for CD8. There was a possibility that FACS-sorted repertoires contained abundant clonotypes contaminating from the bulk population.

This clonotype was observed a few times. Material: CD8+ T cells not binding an NS4B(214-222) dextramer, sorted from PBMCs, obtained 35 to 50 days after the first yellow fever vaccination. The sequence was collected from a man aged 18 to 29 who received the YFV17D yellow fever vaccine. This chain links TRBV7-2 with TRBJ1-1; the D is unclear. CDR3 nucleotides: TGTGCCAGCAGCCTCCCCGGGAGCATTTTACATAGCGCTTTCTTT. It yields the protein CASSLPGSILHSAFF.